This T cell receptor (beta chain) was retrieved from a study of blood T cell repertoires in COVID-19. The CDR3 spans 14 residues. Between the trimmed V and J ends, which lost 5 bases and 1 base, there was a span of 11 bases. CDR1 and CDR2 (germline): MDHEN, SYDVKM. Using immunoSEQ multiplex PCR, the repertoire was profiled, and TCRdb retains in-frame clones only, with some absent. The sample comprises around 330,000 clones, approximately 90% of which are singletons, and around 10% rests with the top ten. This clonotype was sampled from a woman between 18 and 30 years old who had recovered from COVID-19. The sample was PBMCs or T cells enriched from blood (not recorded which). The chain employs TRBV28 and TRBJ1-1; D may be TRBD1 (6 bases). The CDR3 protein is CASSLTQGNTEAFF. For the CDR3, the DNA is TGTGCCAGCAGTCTGACACAGGGGAACACTGAAGCTTTCTTT.